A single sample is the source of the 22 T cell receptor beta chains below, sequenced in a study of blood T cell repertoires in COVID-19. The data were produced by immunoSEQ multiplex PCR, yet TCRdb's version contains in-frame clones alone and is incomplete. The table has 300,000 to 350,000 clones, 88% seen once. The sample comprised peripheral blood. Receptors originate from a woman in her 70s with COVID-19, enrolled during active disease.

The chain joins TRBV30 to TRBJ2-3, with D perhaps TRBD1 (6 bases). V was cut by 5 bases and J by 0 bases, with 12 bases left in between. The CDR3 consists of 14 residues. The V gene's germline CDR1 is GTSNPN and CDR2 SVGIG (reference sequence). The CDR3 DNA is TGTGCCTGGGGGACACAGGCTAGCACAGATACGCAGTATTTT. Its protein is CAWGTQASTDTQYF. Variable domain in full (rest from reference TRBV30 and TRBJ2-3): SQTIHQWPATLVQPVGSPLSLECTVEGTSNPNLYWYRQAAGRGLQLLFYSVGIGQISSEVPQNLSASRPQDRQFILSSKKLLLSDSGFYLCAWGTQASTDTQYFGPGTRLTVL.

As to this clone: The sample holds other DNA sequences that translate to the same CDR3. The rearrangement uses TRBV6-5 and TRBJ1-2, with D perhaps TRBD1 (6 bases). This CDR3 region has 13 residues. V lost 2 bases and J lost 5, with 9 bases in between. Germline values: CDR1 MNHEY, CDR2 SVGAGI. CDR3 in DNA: TGTGCCAGCAGTTACAGGGGGGGGTATGGCTACACCTTC. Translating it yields CASSYRGGYGYTF.

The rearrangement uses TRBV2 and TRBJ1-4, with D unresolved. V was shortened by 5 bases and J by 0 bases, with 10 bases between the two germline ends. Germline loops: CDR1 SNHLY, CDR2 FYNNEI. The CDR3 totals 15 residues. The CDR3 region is CASSMGAATNEKLFF. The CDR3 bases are TGTGCCAGCAGTATGGGAGCCGCAACTAATGAAAAACTGTTTTTT.

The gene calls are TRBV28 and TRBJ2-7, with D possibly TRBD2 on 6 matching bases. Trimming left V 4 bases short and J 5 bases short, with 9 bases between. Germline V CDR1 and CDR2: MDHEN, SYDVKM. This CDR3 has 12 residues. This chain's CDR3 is CASSSGGDEQYF. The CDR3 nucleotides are TGTGCCAGCAGTTCCGGCGGGGACGAGCAGTACTTC.

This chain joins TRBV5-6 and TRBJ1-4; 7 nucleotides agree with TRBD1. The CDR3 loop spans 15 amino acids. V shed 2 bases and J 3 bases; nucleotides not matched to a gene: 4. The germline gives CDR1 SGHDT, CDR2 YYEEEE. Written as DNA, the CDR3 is TGTGCCAGCAGCTTCGGGGGACAGTCTAATGAAAAACTGTTTTTT. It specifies CASSFGGQSNEKLFF.

For the CDR3, the DNA is TGTGCCAGCAGTCCGGGACAGGGTTTTCAGCCCCAGCATTTT. Protein product: CASSPGQGFQPQHF. The chain has TRBV6-5 and TRBJ1-5; 9 bases are shared with TRBD1. CDR1 MNHEY and CDR2 SVGAGI come from the germline V gene. This CDR3 comprises 14 residues. J gave up 6 bases and V 5 bases, and 5 bases lay outside the gene matches.

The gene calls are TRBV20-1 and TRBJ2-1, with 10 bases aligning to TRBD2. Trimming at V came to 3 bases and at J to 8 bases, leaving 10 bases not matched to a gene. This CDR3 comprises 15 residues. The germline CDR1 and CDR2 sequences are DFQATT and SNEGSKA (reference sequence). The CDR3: CSASLAGGRRYEQFF. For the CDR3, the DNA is TGCAGTGCTAGTTTAGCGGGGGGCCGGAGGTATGAGCAGTTCTTC.

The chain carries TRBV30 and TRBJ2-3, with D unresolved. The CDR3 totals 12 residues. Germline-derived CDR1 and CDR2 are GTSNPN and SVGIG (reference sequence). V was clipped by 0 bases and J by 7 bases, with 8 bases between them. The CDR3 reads CAWSVPRYTQYF. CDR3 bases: TGTGCCTGGAGTGTACCCCGGTATACGCAGTATTTT.

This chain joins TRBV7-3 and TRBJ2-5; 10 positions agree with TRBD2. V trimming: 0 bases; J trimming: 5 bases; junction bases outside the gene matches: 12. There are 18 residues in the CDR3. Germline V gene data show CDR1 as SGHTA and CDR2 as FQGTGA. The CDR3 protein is CASSLTSTSGEPSETQYF. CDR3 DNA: TGTGCCAGCAGCTTAACTAGCACTAGCGGGGAACCGAGTGAGACCCAGTACTTC.

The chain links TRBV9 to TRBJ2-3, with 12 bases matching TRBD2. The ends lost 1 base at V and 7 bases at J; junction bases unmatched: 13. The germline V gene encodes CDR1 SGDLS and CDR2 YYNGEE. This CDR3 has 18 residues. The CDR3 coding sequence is TGTGCCAGCAGCGTAATTCCACTAGCGGGGGGCGTCGGCCATACGCAGTATTTT. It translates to CASSVIPLAGGVGHTQYF.

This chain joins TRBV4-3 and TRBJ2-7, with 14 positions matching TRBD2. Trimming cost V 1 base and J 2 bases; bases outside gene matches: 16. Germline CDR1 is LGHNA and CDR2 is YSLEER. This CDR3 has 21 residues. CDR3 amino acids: CASSQAIPGLAGAYTTYEQYF. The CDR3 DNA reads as TGCGCCAGCAGCCAAGCTATTCCGGGACTAGCGGGGGCTTATACCACCTACGAGCAGTACTTC.

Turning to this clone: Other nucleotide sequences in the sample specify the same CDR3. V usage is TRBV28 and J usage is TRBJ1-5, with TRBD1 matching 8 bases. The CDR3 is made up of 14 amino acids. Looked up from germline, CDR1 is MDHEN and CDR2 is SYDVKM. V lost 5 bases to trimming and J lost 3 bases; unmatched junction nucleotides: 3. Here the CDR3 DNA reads TGTGCCAGCAGTCCAGGGGGCTCCAATCAGCCCCAGCATTTT. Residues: CASSPGGSNQPQHF.

The CDR3 is CASSLASGGITEAFF. CDR3 in DNA: TGTGCCAGCAGCTTAGCGTCAGGGGGAATCACTGAAGCTTTCTTT. The chain uses TRBV7-9 and TRBJ1-1; 7 nucleotides match TRBD1. V dropped 0 bases and J dropped 4; count of bases not matched to a gene: 5. The CDR3 is made up of 15 amino acids. CDR1 and CDR2 (germline): SEHNR, FQNEAQ (reference sequence).

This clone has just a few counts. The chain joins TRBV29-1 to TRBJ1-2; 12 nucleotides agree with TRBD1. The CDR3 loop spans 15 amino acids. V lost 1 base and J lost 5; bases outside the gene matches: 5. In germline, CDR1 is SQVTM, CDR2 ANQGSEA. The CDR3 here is CSVEGDRGQPYGYTF. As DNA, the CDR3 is TGCAGCGTTGAAGGGGACAGGGGGCAACCTTATGGCTACACCTTC. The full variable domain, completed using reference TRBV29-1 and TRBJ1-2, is SAVISQKPSRDICQRGTSLTIQCQVDSQVTMMFWYRQQPGQSLTLIATANQGSEATYESGFVIDKFPISRPNLTFSTLTVSNMSPEDSSIYLCSVEGDRGQPYGYTFGSGTRLTVV.

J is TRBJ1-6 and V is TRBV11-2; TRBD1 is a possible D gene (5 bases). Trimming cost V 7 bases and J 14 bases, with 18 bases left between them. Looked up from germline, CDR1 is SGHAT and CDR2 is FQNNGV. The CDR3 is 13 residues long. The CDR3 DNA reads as TGTGCCAGCATGGACATCATAAAACTCGCCCTCCACTTT. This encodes CASMDIIKLALHF.

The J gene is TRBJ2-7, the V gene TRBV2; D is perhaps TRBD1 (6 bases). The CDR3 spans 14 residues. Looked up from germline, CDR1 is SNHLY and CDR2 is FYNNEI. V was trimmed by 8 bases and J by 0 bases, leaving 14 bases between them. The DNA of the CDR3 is TGTGCCAGCCAAGGGCAGGGGACCTCCTACGAGCAGTACTTC. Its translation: CASQGQGTSYEQYF.

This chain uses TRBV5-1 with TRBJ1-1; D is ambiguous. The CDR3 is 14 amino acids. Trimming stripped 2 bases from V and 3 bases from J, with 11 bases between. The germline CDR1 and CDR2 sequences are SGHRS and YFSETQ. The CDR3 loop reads CASSFDGLHTEAFF. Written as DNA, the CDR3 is TGCGCCAGCAGCTTTGACGGACTCCACACTGAAGCTTTCTTT.

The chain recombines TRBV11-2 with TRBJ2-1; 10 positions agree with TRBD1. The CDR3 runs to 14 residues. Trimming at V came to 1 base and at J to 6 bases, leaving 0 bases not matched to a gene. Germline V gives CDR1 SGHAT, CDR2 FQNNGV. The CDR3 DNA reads TGTGCCAGCAGCTTAGGGACAGGGGGCAATGAGCAGTTCTTC. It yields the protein CASSLGTGGNEQFF.

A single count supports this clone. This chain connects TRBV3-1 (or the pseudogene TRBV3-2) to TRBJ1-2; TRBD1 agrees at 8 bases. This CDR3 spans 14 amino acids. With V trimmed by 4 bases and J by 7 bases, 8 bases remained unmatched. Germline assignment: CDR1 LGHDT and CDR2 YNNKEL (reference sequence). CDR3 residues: CASSLGQGGIGYTF. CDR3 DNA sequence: TGTGCCAGCAGCCTCGGACAGGGCGGAATTGGCTACACCTTC.

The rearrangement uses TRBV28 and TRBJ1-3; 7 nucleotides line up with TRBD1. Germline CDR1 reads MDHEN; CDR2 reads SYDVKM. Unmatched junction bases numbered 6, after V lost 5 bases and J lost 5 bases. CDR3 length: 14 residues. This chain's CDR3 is CASSTTGARNTIYF. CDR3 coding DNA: TGTGCCAGCAGTACTACAGGGGCCCGAAACACCATATATTTT.

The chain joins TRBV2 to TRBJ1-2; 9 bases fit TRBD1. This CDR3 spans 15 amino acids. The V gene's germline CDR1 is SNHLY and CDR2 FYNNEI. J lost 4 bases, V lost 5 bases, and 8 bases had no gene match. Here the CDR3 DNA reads TGTGCCAGCAGTTCCTGGGGACAGGGTGTCTATGGCTACACCTTC. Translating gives CASSSWGQGVYGYTF.

This CDR3 reads CASSRPRAGSETQYF. The CDR3 bases are TGTGCCAGCAGTCGTCCTAGGGCAGGGTCAGAGACCCAGTACTTC. V gene TRBV28 combines with J gene TRBJ2-5; a possible D gene is TRBD1 (5 bases). This CDR3 has 15 amino acids. Trimming took 5 bases from V and 4 from J, leaving 17 bases between them. Germline CDR1 and CDR2: MDHEN and SYDVKM.